This entry lists 24 T cell receptor beta chains sequenced from one sample in a study of preoperative IRX-2 immunotherapy in early breast cancer. Clones were sequenced by immunoSEQ multiplex PCR, and TCRdb holds only the in-frame ones, with some missing. The sample gives around 62,000 clones, around 94% of which show up once; approximately 1.8% is in the top ten. The sample's treatment: preoperative locoregional IRX-2 cytokine immunotherapy. The material was obtained from a patient treated with IRX-2 immunotherapy. The receptors originated from a human donor with breast cancer.

The chain couples TRBV7-8 to TRBJ2-2; D gene unclear. CDR1 is SGHVS, CDR2 FQNEAQ, per germline. The ends were cut back, 5 bases at V and 1 base at J, with 14 bases in the middle. The CDR3 consists of 16 residues. CDR3 DNA: TGTGCCAGCAGCCCCCCTTTAGTTAGGAACACCGGGGAGCTGTTTTTT. Residues: CASSPPLVRNTGELFF.

This clone was seen only once. The V call is TRBV5-1, the J call TRBJ2-2; unclear D gene. This CDR3 region has 14 residues. Looked up from germline, CDR1 is SGHRS and CDR2 is YFSETQ. V was clipped by 3 bases and J by 1 base, with 7 bases between them. The CDR3 loop is CASSSRRNTGELFF. CDR3 nucleotide sequence: TGCGCCAGCAGCTCCCGGCGGAACACCGGGGAGCTGTTTTTT.

The chain combines TRBV7-2 with TRBJ2-1; D might be TRBD1 (5 bases). Trimming took off 11 bases at V and 2 bases at J, with 10 bases between the two ends. The CDR3 is 12 residues long. The germline V gene has CDR1 SGHTA and CDR2 FQGNSA. The CDR3 DNA follows: TGTGCCTCCAGGGTTACCTACAATGAGCAGTTCTTC. This sequence encodes CASRVTYNEQFF.

CDR3 protein: CASRETSGSIYEQYF. CDR3 sequence (DNA): TGTGCCAGCAGGGAGACTAGCGGGAGTATCTACGAGCAGTACTTC. The chain recombines TRBV6-4 with TRBJ2-7, with 12 bases lining up with TRBD2. V lost 6 bases and J lost 3; bases outside the gene matches: 6. There are 15 residues in the CDR3. Germline V lookup: CDR1 MRHNA, CDR2 SNTAGT.

V usage is TRBV6-6 and J usage is TRBJ2-1, with no clear D. The V and J ends lost 7 bases and 5 bases respectively, with 15 bases between them. Germline-derived CDR1 and CDR2 are MNHNY and SVGAGI (reference sequence). This CDR3 contains 14 residues. CDR3 sequence (DNA): TGTGCCAGCATGGGTACCGGTACCCACAATGAGCAGTTCTTC. Translating it yields CASMGTGTHNEQFF.

This sequence joins TRBV7-6 and TRBJ2-3; no firm D call. Germline V lookup: CDR1 SGHVS, CDR2 FNYEAQ. Trimming pared 5 bases from V and 3 bases from J, leaving 12 bases between. This CDR3 contains 14 residues. The chain's CDR3 is CASSDQAGTDTQYF. DNA of the CDR3: TGTGCCAGCAGCGACCAGGCAGGTACAGATACGCAGTATTTT.

The chain employs TRBV5-1 and TRBJ2-5, with 13 bases aligning to TRBD2. The ends lost 4 bases at V and 7 bases at J; junction bases unmatched: 7. CDR3 length: 15 amino acids. The germline V gene encodes CDR1 SGHRS and CDR2 YFSETQ. Written as DNA, the CDR3 is TGCGCCAGCAGCGGGAGGACTAGCGGGGGTTCGACCCAGTACTTC. Protein: CASSGRTSGGSTQYF.

The chain employs TRBV4-2 and TRBJ2-6; D is possibly TRBD1 or TRBD2 (5 bases each). CDR1 LGHNA and CDR2 YNFKEQ come from the germline V gene. The CDR3 has 16 amino acids. The ends were cut back, 0 bases at V and 4 bases at J, with 10 bases in the middle. The CDR3 DNA sequence: TGTGCCAGCAGCCAAGATCGGGGCATCGGGGCCAACGTCCTGACTTTC. Its protein product is CASSQDRGIGANVLTF.

Concerning this clone: The junction departs from the called germline gene at one end, perhaps through a read error. The chain carries TRBV6-6 and TRBJ1-2; D is perhaps TRBD1 (5 bases). In germline, CDR1 is MNHNY, CDR2 SVGAGI (reference sequence). CDR3 size: 12 residues. The DNA for the CDR3 is TGTGCCAGCAGCTCTACCGGAGGGGTGACCCCGTTC. It translates to CASSSTGGVTPF.

V is TRBV9 and J is TRBJ1-2; 8 bases are shared with TRBD1. The CDR3 extends over 15 amino acids. Trimming cost V 5 bases and J 2 bases; bases outside gene matches: 8. Germline-derived CDR1 and CDR2 are SGDLS and YYNGEE. CDR3 coding DNA: TGTGCCAGCAGAGCAGTTCAGGGGGCGAACTATGGCTACACCTTC. This gives the protein CASRAVQGANYGYTF. Filled out from reference TRBV9 and TRBJ1-2, the complete variable domain reads DSGVTQTPKHLITATGQRVTLRCSPRSGDLSVYWYQQSLDQGLQFLIQYYNGEERAKGNILERFSAQQFPDLHSELNLSSLELGDSALYFCASRAVQGANYGYTFGSGTRLTVV.

The V gene is TRBV4-1, the J gene TRBJ2-1; no clear D. Between the trimmed V and J ends, which lost 0 bases and 4 bases, there was a span of 22 bases. Germline V lookup: CDR1 MGHRA, CDR2 YSYEKL. CDR3 size: 19 residues. The CDR3 reads CASSQEPLTVYIPYNEQFF. The DNA of the CDR3 is TGCGCCAGCAGCCAAGAGCCTTTGACGGTTTATATTCCATACAATGAGCAGTTCTTC.

The CDR3 sequence: CASSQETGWGGTQYF. As DNA, the CDR3 is TGCGCCAGCAGCCAAGAGACGGGGTGGGGGGGGACCCAGTACTTC. The V and J genes are TRBV4-3 and TRBJ2-5; 7 bases fit TRBD2. The germline gives CDR1 LGHNA, CDR2 YSLEER. V shed 0 bases and J 7 bases; nucleotides not matched to a gene: 8. The CDR3 is 15 amino acids.

The CDR3 loop reads CASSLERGDGYTF. In DNA form, the CDR3 reads TGCGCCAGCAGCTTGGAAAGGGGAGATGGCTACACCTTC. The chain uses TRBV5-1 and TRBJ1-2; weak D call: TRBD1 (5 bases). Germline loops: CDR1 SGHRS, CDR2 YFSETQ. V lost 0 bases and J lost 6, with 9 bases in between. The CDR3 covers 13 residues.

This clone was detected only once. The chain carries TRBV29-1 and TRBJ2-1, with 10 bases that match TRBD2. The trim removed 2 bases at V and 9 bases at J, leaving 7 bases unmatched. Per the germline V gene, CDR1 is SQVTM and CDR2 is ANQGSEA. The length of the CDR3 is 14 residues. CDR3 protein: CSVEPSGSPPEQFF. The CDR3 region has the DNA TGCAGCGTTGAACCTAGCGGGAGCCCCCCTGAGCAGTTCTTC.

The chain joins TRBV27 to TRBJ2-2, with TRBD2 as a possible D gene (6 bases). Germline V gene lookup returns CDR1 MNHEY and CDR2 SMNVEV (reference sequence). The CDR3 spans 14 residues. Trimming shortened V by 5 bases and J by 4 bases, and 11 bases separated the two germline ends. This CDR3 reads CASSTPGGTGELFF. In nucleotides, the CDR3 is TGTGCCAGCAGTACCCCCGGGGGCACCGGGGAGCTGTTTTTT.

This chain uses TRBV4-1 with TRBJ1-1; D not certain. The V and J ends lost 4 bases and 1 base respectively, with 13 bases between them. From germline, CDR1 is MGHRA and CDR2 YSYEKL. The CDR3 sequence is 15 residues long. The CDR3 nucleotides are TGCGCCAGCAGCCCACATATGGGTAGGAACACTGAAGCTTTCTTT. The encoded protein is CASSPHMGRNTEAFF.

The genes are TRBV2 and TRBJ2-2; D may be TRBD1 (5 bases). Germline lookup yields CDR1 SNHLY and CDR2 FYNNEI. This CDR3 is 15 amino acids long. The V and J ends lost 3 bases and 1 base respectively, with 9 bases between them. The CDR3 spells CASSEWQGNTGELFF. CDR3 in DNA: TGTGCCAGCAGTGAGTGGCAGGGGAACACCGGGGAGCTGTTTTTT.

This chain connects TRBV2 to TRBJ2-3; D ambiguous. Trimming stripped 3 bases from V and 4 bases from J, with 8 bases between. From germline, CDR1 is SNHLY and CDR2 FYNNEI. There are 13 residues in the CDR3. The CDR3 spells CASSDGRADTQYF. The CDR3 DNA reads as TGTGCCAGCAGTGATGGCCGGGCAGATACGCAGTATTTT.

In regard to this clone: Other nucleotide sequences from this sample produce the same CDR3. The genes are TRBV2 and TRBJ1-5; D remains ambiguous. Trimming shortened V by 3 bases and J by 3 bases, and 9 bases separated the two germline ends. Germline assignment: CDR1 SNHLY and CDR2 FYNNEI. This CDR3 has 14 residues. Written as DNA, the CDR3 is TGTGCCAGCAGTGAGGCAGAAATCAATCAGCCCCAGCATTTT. This gives the protein CASSEAEINQPQHF.

The chain uses TRBV5-1 and TRBJ2-1, with 12 bases that match TRBD2. V was clipped by 0 bases and J by 6 bases; unmatched bases: 7. The CDR3 has 17 residues. The germline gives CDR1 SGHRS, CDR2 YFSETQ. The CDR3 DNA sequence: TGCGCCAGCAGCTTGGGAACTAGCGGGGGGACCGTCAATGAGCAGTTCTTC. Translation gives CASSLGTSGGTVNEQFF.

The V and J genes are TRBV7-9 and TRBJ2-1, with 10 bases matching TRBD2. Trimming at V came to 6 bases and at J to 5 bases, leaving 7 bases not matched to a gene. CDR1 and CDR2 (germline): SEHNR, FQNEAQ (reference sequence). The CDR3 is 15 residues long. CDR3 sequence reads: CASRSGLAGDNEQFF. The CDR3 DNA follows: TGTGCCAGCAGATCAGGCCTAGCGGGGGACAATGAGCAGTTCTTC.

The chain uses TRBV27 and TRBJ1-1; D gene uncertain. With 1 base removed from V and 3 bases from J, the gap between germline ends came to 6 bases. Germline V gene lookup returns CDR1 MNHEY and CDR2 SMNVEV (reference sequence). The CDR3 extends over 13 amino acids. CDR3: CASSLFEHTEAFF. As DNA, the CDR3 is TGTGCCAGCAGTTTATTTGAGCACACTGAAGCTTTCTTT.

The rearrangement links TRBV5-1 to TRBJ2-2, with D unresolved. Germline V gives CDR1 SGHRS, CDR2 YFSETQ. The CDR3 sequence is 13 residues long. V was cut by 1 base and J by 6 bases, with 7 bases left in between. CDR3: CASSLSRSGELFF. CDR3 bases: TGCGCCAGCAGCTTGAGCCGGTCCGGGGAGCTGTTTTTT.

This chain joins TRBV7-3 and TRBJ2-3; TRBD2 matches 12 bases. V trimming: 5 bases; J trimming: 4 bases; junction bases outside the gene matches: 4. The CDR3 has 15 amino acids. The germline CDR1 and CDR2 sequences are SGHTA and FQGTGA. CDR3 in DNA: TGTGCCAGCAGCCCGACTAGCGGGGGCGCAGATACGCAGTATTTT. Translated, it gives CASSPTSGGADTQYF.